A single sample gave rise to the 27 T cell receptor beta chains below, sequenced in a study of blood T cell repertoires in COVID-19. Profiled with immunoSEQ multiplex PCR; TCRdb holds only in-frame clones, not every one. The sample lists about 98,000 clones, 70% to 90% seen once, with 3.5% to 5.5% in the top ten. Sequencing input: peripheral blood. These receptors all stem from a man between 70 and 80 years old with acute or convalescent COVID-19.

This clone has a handful of counts. The CDR3 reads CARSSKHAGTGVSEQYF. CDR3 nucleotides: TGTGCCAGAAGCTCGAAACACGCCGGGACAGGGGTGAGCGAGCAGTACTTC. The chain couples TRBV5-3 to TRBJ2-7; TRBD1 aligns across 10 bases. TRBV5-3 is an ORF, with its function uncertain. Unmatched junction bases numbered 15, after V lost 3 bases and J lost 6 bases. This CDR3 has 17 amino acids.

The V gene is TRBV11-3, the J gene TRBJ2-2, with 9 bases matching TRBD1. Germline assignment: CDR1 SGHNT and CDR2 YENEEA. Trimming at V came to 6 bases and at J to 5 bases, leaving 13 bases not matched to a gene. This CDR3 comprises 17 residues. The CDR3: CASSHIMPGQGTGELFF. CDR3 bases: TGTGCCAGCAGTCACATTATGCCGGGACAGGGTACCGGGGAGCTGTTTTTT.

The rearrangement joins TRBV30 to TRBJ2-5; weak D call: TRBD2 (6 bases). Looked up from germline, CDR1 is GTSNPN and CDR2 is SVGIG (reference sequence). This CDR3 region has 14 residues. V was pared by 0 bases and J by 4 bases, with 12 bases between. The CDR3 DNA reads as TGTGCCTGGAGTGTAAGTGGGGGAGGAGAGACCCAGTACTTC. Residues: CAWSVSGGGETQYF.

The gene calls are TRBV25-1 and TRBJ1-2; D gene uncertain. V lost 3 bases and J 4 bases, leaving 15 bases between the germline ends. CDR3 length: 15 amino acids. Germline CDR1 MGHDK, CDR2 SYGVNS. As DNA, the CDR3 is TGTGCCAGCAGTGAGGTTGGGAGATGGGGCTATGGCTACACCTTC. This gives the protein CASSEVGRWGYGYTF.

This sequence joins TRBV19 and TRBJ2-1; 12 bases align to TRBD2. CDR3 size: 14 residues. V dropped 5 bases and J dropped 10; count of bases not matched to a gene: 6. Germline V lookup: CDR1 LNHDA, CDR2 SQIVND (reference sequence). The CDR3 DNA follows: TGTGCCAGTAGTCTACGACTAGCGGGGGACGAGCAGTTCTTC. Translation gives CASSLRLAGDEQFF.

The chain couples TRBV7-2 to TRBJ2-7, with TRBD1 matching over 7 bases. Per the germline V gene, CDR1 is SGHTA and CDR2 is FQGNSA. V trimming: 5 bases; J trimming: 5 bases; junction bases outside the gene matches: 9. The length of the CDR3 is 14 residues. In DNA form, the CDR3 reads TGTGCCAGCAGCCCCGTAGGGGGCGTCGACGAGCAGTACTTC. Protein: CASSPVGGVDEQYF.

This clone was detected a few times. This chain joins TRBV10-1 and TRBJ2-1, with D perhaps matching TRBD2 (5 bases). V was clipped by 10 bases and J by 1 base, with 23 bases between them. The CDR3 contains 17 residues. From germline, CDR1 is WNHNN and CDR2 SYGVQD (reference sequence). The CDR3 region has the DNA TGCGCCACCTCCTCGGCCCCGATAGCGTGGTCCTACAATGAGCAGTTCTTC. Amino acids: CATSSAPIAWSYNEQFF.

Of note for this clone: Other nucleotide sequences in the sample specify the same CDR3. This rearrangement joins TRBV19 to TRBJ1-5, with D unresolved. Per the germline V gene, CDR1 is LNHDA and CDR2 is SQIVND (reference sequence). CDR3 size: 13 residues. V was clipped by 1 base and J by 5 bases, with 6 bases between them. This CDR3 is CASSIARDQPQHF. The CDR3, as DNA: TGTGCCAGTAGTATAGCCCGAGATCAGCCCCAGCATTTT.

The V gene is TRBV2, the J gene TRBJ2-2, with TRBD2 matching over 10 bases. In germline, CDR1 is SNHLY, CDR2 FYNNEI. The CDR3 covers 16 residues. The J segment lost 5 bases and the V segment lost 3 bases, leaving 6 bases of the junction unmatched. This CDR3 is CASSELAGGYTGELFF. The CDR3, as DNA: TGTGCCAGCAGTGAGTTAGCGGGGGGTTATACCGGGGAGCTGTTTTTT.

This chain connects TRBV18 to TRBJ2-3; 8 bases line up with TRBD2. The ends lost 5 bases at V and 1 base at J; junction bases unmatched: 5. This CDR3 has 15 residues. CDR1 KGHSH and CDR2 LQKENI come from the germline V gene. Here the CDR3 reads CASSERGHRTDTQYF. DNA for the CDR3: TGTGCCAGCTCAGAGCGGGGGCACCGCACAGATACGCAGTATTTT.

V and J are TRBV9 and TRBJ1-1; D is ambiguous. Germline assignment: CDR1 SGDLS and CDR2 YYNGEE. V was cut by 4 bases and J by 1 base, with 8 bases left in between. CDR3 size: 13 residues. As DNA, the CDR3 is TGTGCCAGCAGCACACATGAGAACACTGAAGCTTTCTTT. Amino acid sequence: CASSTHENTEAFF.

In nucleotides, the CDR3 is TGTGCCAGCAGTCTTAATGCAGATACGCAGTATTTT. As protein: CASSLNADTQYF. This chain connects TRBV11-1 to TRBJ2-3, with unresolved D. V gave up 6 bases and J gave up 4 bases, with 8 bases separating them. The germline gives CDR1 SGHAT, CDR2 FQDESV (reference sequence). The CDR3 is 12 amino acids.

The chain links TRBV5-8 to TRBJ2-4, with a weak D call TRBD1 (5 bases). CDR1 is SGHTS, CDR2 YDEGEE, per germline. This CDR3 is 15 amino acids long. V dropped 3 bases and J dropped 7 bases, with 17 bases sitting between them. In nucleotides, the CDR3 is TGTGCCAGCAGCTCGCGGACACCCAGGTGGAACATTCAGTACTTC. This sequence encodes CASSSRTPRWNIQYF.

The chain carries TRBV7-8 and TRBJ1-5; D might be TRBD1 (5 bases). V was trimmed by 1 base and J by 7 bases, leaving 11 bases between them. Germline V gene lookup returns CDR1 SGHVS and CDR2 FQNEAQ. The CDR3 extends over 14 amino acids. This CDR3 reads CASSLVAGPQPQHF. CDR3 DNA: TGTGCCAGCAGCTTAGTGGCAGGGCCCCAGCCCCAGCATTTT.

The genes are TRBV19 and TRBJ1-1; no clear D gene. The CDR3 extends over 14 amino acids. Germline CDR1 is LNHDA and CDR2 is SQIVND (reference sequence). V was pared by 1 base and J by 7 bases, with 13 bases between. This CDR3 reads CASSIVSGAGEAFF. Written as DNA, the CDR3 is TGTGCCAGTAGTATAGTTTCGGGAGCAGGTGAAGCTTTCTTT.

The V gene is TRBV19, the J gene TRBJ2-1, with 11 positions matching TRBD2. Germline values: CDR1 LNHDA, CDR2 SQIVND (reference sequence). The trim removed 3 bases at V and 4 bases at J, leaving 5 bases unmatched. This CDR3 region has 16 residues. CDR3 sequence: CASSIQLAGVYNEQFF. CDR3 nucleotide sequence: TGTGCCAGTAGTATTCAACTAGCGGGGGTGTACAATGAGCAGTTCTTC.

This chain uses TRBV7-8 with TRBJ2-3, with 12 nucleotides matching TRBD2. CDR1 and CDR2 from the germline V gene are SGHVS and FQNEAQ. The CDR3 has 20 amino acids. Trimming removed 5 bases from V and 0 bases from J; junction bases left unmatched: 15. CDR3 sequence (DNA): TGTGCCAGCAGCGCACGAATCGGACTAGCGGGGCCATCTAGCACAGATACGCAGTATTTT. Translating gives CASSARIGLAGPSSTDTQYF.

This clone appeared a single time. CDR3 in amino acids: CATTGDRVTEAFF. CDR3 coding DNA: TGTGCCACGACAGGGGATCGGGTCACTGAAGCTTTCTTT. The chain has TRBV10-3 and TRBJ1-1, with 8 bases fitting TRBD1. Looked up from germline, CDR1 is ENHRY and CDR2 is SYGVKD. The length of the CDR3 is 13 residues. With 10 bases clipped from V and 4 bases from J, the junction kept 8 bases outside the gene matches.

This clone was counted between two and nine times. V and J are TRBV5-1 and TRBJ2-7; 7 bases are a match to TRBD2. Germline V gives CDR1 SGHRS, CDR2 YFSETQ. The CDR3 length is 13 residues. Trimming took 4 bases from V and 1 from J; bases not matched to a gene: 2. This chain's CDR3 is CASSVGGSYEQYF. The CDR3 nucleotides are TGCGCCAGCAGCGTCGGGGGGTCCTACGAGCAGTACTTC.

This clone has only one observation. The chain recombines TRBV4-1 with TRBJ1-3, with TRBD1 matching over 7 bases. The CDR3 consists of 14 residues. V trimming: 0 bases; J trimming: 6 bases; junction bases outside the gene matches: 2. Germline CDR1 MGHRA, CDR2 YSYEKL. Written as DNA, the CDR3 is TGCGCCAGCAGCCAAGAGACAGGGATAAACACCATATATTTT. Encoded protein: CASSQETGINTIYF.

The chain carries TRBV18 and TRBJ2-1; D is possibly TRBD2 (7 bases). This CDR3 contains 18 residues. Per germline, CDR1 KGHSH and CDR2 LQKENI. Trimming removed 0 bases at V and 0 bases at J, with 15 bases between. The CDR3 loop is CASSPPVGGASSYNEQFF. The DNA for the CDR3 is TGTGCCAGCTCACCACCGGTGGGGGGGGCAAGCTCCTACAATGAGCAGTTCTTC.

The V and J genes are TRBV5-1 and TRBJ2-5; 12 nucleotides agree with TRBD2. V was clipped by 3 bases and J by 1 base; unmatched bases: 10. Germline V gives CDR1 SGHRS, CDR2 YFSETQ. The CDR3 has 18 amino acids. CDR3 in DNA: TGCGCCAGCAGCTCCCGCGCGTCACTAGCGGGAGGCCAAGAGACCCAGTACTTC. As protein: CASSSRASLAGGQETQYF.

Remarks on this clone: The junction departs from the called germline gene at one end, perhaps through a read error. The V call is TRBV4-2, the J call TRBJ1-1; D unclear. The V gene's germline CDR1 is LGHNA and CDR2 YNFKEQ. The CDR3 contains 14 residues. CDR3 coding DNA: TGTGCCAGCAGCCAAGAGGCAAGGAACAGTGAAGCTTTCTTT. It codes for CASSQEARNSEAFF.

This clone has just a few counts. The CDR3 coding sequence is TGTGCCAGCAGTCCTCAGGGGGGACGGAACACTGAAGCTTTCTTT. Translating it yields CASSPQGGRNTEAFF. This chain links TRBV28 with TRBJ1-1; 7 bases are shared with TRBD1. Losses at the gene ends were 5 bases for V and 1 base for J; bases not matched to a gene: 7. The germline V gene encodes CDR1 MDHEN and CDR2 SYDVKM. The CDR3 covers 15 residues.

Concerning this clone itself: Germline is not matched at one junction end, which may reflect a read error. This chain links TRBV7-7 with TRBJ2-1, with D perhaps matching TRBD1 (6 bases). In germline, CDR1 is SSHAT, CDR2 FNYEAQ (reference sequence). The CDR3 runs 15 residues. The CDR3 here is CASSLGQNGNNEQFF. In DNA form, the CDR3 reads TGTGCTAGCAGCTTAGGACAGAACGGCAACAATGAGCAGTTCTTC.

The chain links TRBV2 to TRBJ1-3; TRBD1 matches 11 bases. The CDR3 is 18 amino acids. J gave up 0 bases and V 3 bases, and 7 bases lay outside the gene matches. In germline, CDR1 is SNHLY, CDR2 FYNNEI. The CDR3 nucleotides read TGTGCCAGCAGTGATAAGGGACAGGGGGTTCGCTCTGGAAACACCATATATTTT. It specifies CASSDKGQGVRSGNTIYF.

This clone came up once. The V call is TRBV5-4, the J call TRBJ1-3, with D uncertain. Germline V lookup: CDR1 SGHNT, CDR2 YYREEE (reference sequence). The CDR3 loop spans 13 amino acids. Trimming removed 4 bases at V and 1 base at J, with 6 bases between. The CDR3 DNA sequence: TGTGCCAGCAGCGTTACTTCTGGAAACACCATATATTTT. It translates to CASSVTSGNTIYF.